A selection of T cell receptor beta chains follows, all from one sample in a study of blood T cell repertoires in COVID-19. Method: immunoSEQ multiplex PCR; TCRdb's copy keeps in-frame clones and lacks some. The sample holds roughly 29,000 clones, 89% seen once. The sequenced sample was peripheral blood. Source of these receptors: a human donor in a cohort sampled during active COVID-19. Each CDR3 is given with its conserved first and last residue. Each record gives: clone size, D gene, J gene, CDR3 length, V gene, CDR3 protein, CDR3 DNA. A D gene is named only where the DNA matches it firmly. Size is stated for part of the rows, as once, few or many counts, or as a class when the clone is expanded.

.,.,TRBJ2-7,15,TRBV5-5,CASSSNQGTPYEQYF,TGTGCCAGCAGCTCAAACCAGGGGACCCCTTACGAGCAGTACTTC
.,TRBD1,TRBJ1-6,13,TRBV6-5,CASSYHDRGALHF,TGTGCCAGCAGTTACCATGACAGGGGCGCCCTCCACTTT
once,TRBD2,TRBJ2-3,15,TRBV30,CAWRGLAGGTDTQYF,TGTGCCTGGAGGGGACTAGCGGGGGGGACAGATACGCAGTATTTT
.,.,TRBJ2-7,17,TRBV6-2/TRBV6-3,CASSYSKAHGGLYEQYF,TGTGCCAGCAGTTACTCGAAGGCCCACGGCGGGCTCTACGAGCAGTACTTC
.,.,TRBJ2-2,13,TRBV10-3,CAIGPPKSGELFF,TGTGCCATCGGCCCCCCGAAATCCGGGGAGCTGTTTTTT
.,.,TRBJ1-5,14,TRBV30,CAWSRVGGNQPQHF,TGTGCCTGGAGTAGGGTCGGGGGCAATCAGCCCCAGCATTTT
.,TRBD1,TRBJ1-3,14,TRBV3-1/TRBV3-2,CASSLQGAGNTIYF,TGTGCCAGCAGCCTACAGGGGGCTGGAAACACCATATATTTT
.,TRBD1,TRBJ1-2,16,TRBV5-5,CASSFHRGQFNYGYTF,TGTGCCAGCAGCTTTCACAGGGGGCAATTTAACTATGGCTACACCTTC
.,TRBD1,TRBJ1-1,15,TRBV5-1,CASSSGQGRSTEAFF,TGCGCCAGCAGCTCGGGACAGGGGCGAAGCACTGAAGCTTTCTTT
.,TRBD2,TRBJ2-1,17,TRBV3-1/TRBV3-2,CASSPTWGGGSYNEQFF,TGTGCCAGCAGCCCCACTTGGGGGGGAGGCTCCTACAATGAGCAGTTCTTC
.,TRBD1,TRBJ1-2,11,TRBV28,CVAKQGYGYTF,TGTGTCGCCAAACAGGGGTATGGCTACACCTTC
.,.,TRBJ2-1,14,TRBV19,CASSMSQGWDEQFF,TGTGCCAGTAGTATGTCGCAGGGTTGGGATGAGCAGTTCTTC
.,TRBD1,TRBJ1-2,14,TRBV5-4,CASSRQGADYGYTF,TGTGCCAGCAGCCGACAGGGGGCGGACTATGGCTACACCTTC
.,.,TRBJ2-5,15,TRBV7-9,CASSLGGGVQETQYF,TGTGCCAGCAGCTTAGGCGGCGGGGTCCAAGAGACCCAGTACTTC
once,TRBD1,TRBJ1-1,16,TRBV5-4,CASSPRQGGPNTEAFF,TGTGCCAGCAGTCCCCGACAGGGGGGACCCAACACTGAAGCTTTCTTT
.,TRBD1,TRBJ1-1,12,TRBV7-8,CASSPDRGEAFF,TGTGCCAGCAGCCCTGACAGGGGGGAAGCTTTCTTT
.,.,TRBJ1-5,13,TRBV7-2,CASSLDRVQPQHF,TGTGCCAGCAGCTTAGACAGGGTTCAGCCCCAGCATTTT
.,.,TRBJ1-1,11,TRBV24-1,CATSDLGEAFF,TGTGCCACCAGTGATTTGGGCGAAGCTTTCTTT
.,.,TRBJ1-4,15,TRBV6-1,CASSEARQSSEKLFF,TGTGCCAGCAGTGAAGCGCGACAGAGTAGTGAAAAACTGTTTTTT
.,.,TRBJ1-2,14,TRBV6-2/TRBV6-3,CASSYSRGGYGYTF,TGTGCCAGCAGTTACTCGCGGGGAGGGTATGGCTACACCTTC
.,.,TRBJ1-1,13,TRBV18,CASSPGRGTEAFF,TGTGCCAGCTCGCCTGGAAGGGGCACTGAAGCTTTCTTT
.,.,TRBJ1-1,15,TRBV5-8,CASTPGSGWDTEAFF,TGTGCCAGCACCCCTGGGTCAGGGTGGGACACTGAAGCTTTCTTT
.,TRBD2,TRBJ2-1,15,TRBV19,CASSPGLAGVREQFF,TGTGCCAGTAGTCCGGGACTAGCGGGGGTACGAGAGCAGTTCTTC
.,.,TRBJ1-1,13,TRBV19,CASSIDLSVEAFF,TGTGCCAGTAGTATAGATCTATCCGTTGAAGCTTTCTTT
.,.,TRBJ1-2,12,TRBV12-3/TRBV12-4,CASSLTGYGYTF,TGTGCCAGCAGTTTGACAGGCTATGGCTACACCTTC
.,.,TRBJ2-6,17,TRBV5-1,CASSLAGGASGANVLTF,TGCGCCAGCAGCTTGGCCGGCGGGGCTTCGGGGGCCAACGTCCTGACTTTC
few,TRBD1,TRBJ2-3,16,TRBV6-2/TRBV6-3,CASRPDRALSTDTQYF,TGTGCCAGCAGGCCTGACAGGGCGCTATCCACAGATACGCAGTATTTT